The present T cell receptor (beta chain) was sequenced within a study of Graves' ophthalmopathy and Graves' hyperthyroidism. General study points: The model predicted ophthalmopathy progression with roughly 71% sensitivity and approximately 72% specificity. Most thyroid clonotypes expanded beyond 0.001 frequency were also found in blood.

Amplifying from RNA transcripts, the study obtained TCR beta CDR3 regions. HTBI primers were used in a first-round RT-PCR, which preceded a second-round multiplex PCR. TCRdb reprocessed the multiplex PCR reads via MiXCR and lists one record per CDR3 protein. This table has some 750,000 distinct CDR3 sequences, 35% to 50% appearing once. The CDR3 length is 16 residues. The germline V gene has CDR1 SEHNR and CDR2 FQNEAQ (reference sequence). Additional autoimmune diseases, uncontrolled infections, pregnancy or lactation disqualified patients. PBMCs were isolated by Ficoll-Paque density gradient centrifugation, using roughly 11 ml of fresh peripheral blood as the starting material. This clonotype was found once. Its antigen remains unknown. A clone one base away is much larger, so this may be a read error.

The source is an adult man with Graves' ophthalmopathy. The chain employs TRBV7-9 and TRBJ1-1, with a possible D match to TRBD1 (5 bases). Sequencing was performed on peripheral blood. The CDR3 is CASSLTPTNPGTEACF. CDR3 DNA sequence: TGTGCCAGCAGCCTGACCCCAACAAACCCGGGGACTGAAGCTTGCTTT.